This TCR beta chain is drawn from a study of cytomegalovirus exposure and HLA in healthy donors. The wider study: Earlier, 150 million to 200 million T cells were analyzed, and fewer than 120 million unique TCR beta sequences were found among them. Study-wide results and limits: In a later analysis, DRB1 alleles had the most associated TCRs; HLA-C alleles the fewest.

In regard to this clone: Its antigen is as yet unknown.

PCR amplification relied on 60 Vbeta primers (plus 13 Jbeta primers). Profiling relied on immunoSEQ multiplex PCR, and the TCRdb table lists in-frame clones only, not all of them. This table has about 180,000 clones, approximately 80% appearing once. V gave up 2 bases and J gave up 10 bases, with 20 bases separating them. In germline, CDR1 is ENHRY, CDR2 SYGVKD. CDR3 length: 15 amino acids. While unrecorded immune exposures were likely, the donors were nominally healthy when sampled. This chain links TRBV10-3 with TRBJ1-1, with D perhaps matching TRBD1 (5 bases). Sequenced sample: PBMCs. This clonotype was obtained from a man aged 55 to 69 in good health and CMV-seronegative. In nucleotides, the CDR3 is TGTGCCATCAGTGAGCCCGCTGGAGGGGCCCGATCAGCTTTCTTT. Translating gives CAISEPAGGARSAFF.